A single sample is the source of the 19 T cell receptor beta chains below, sequenced in a study of metastatic and nonmetastatic thyroid tumors. Treatment of any kind had been given to no patient before thyroid surgery. TCRdb re-clonotyped the PCR reads via MiXCR. The sample holds roughly 14,000 clones, over 3.5% seen once. Sequencing input: tumor tissue. The receptors originated from a female donor with papillary thyroid cancer or a benign thyroid nodule (not recorded which). Some clones in this sample may be carry-over from other donors' samples.

This clone occurred a few times. The V call is TRBV6-1, the J call TRBJ1-1; TRBD1 matches at 9 bases. The CDR3 has 16 residues. Per the germline V gene, CDR1 is MNHNS and CDR2 is SASEGT. After removal of 3 bases from V and 6 bases from J, the junction contained 11 bases not matched to a gene. In DNA, the CDR3 is TGTGCCAGCAGTGATACCGGGACAGGGTACTCTCCTGAAGCTTTCTTT. As protein: CASSDTGTGYSPEAFF.

This clone was found a few times. The rearrangement links TRBV9 to TRBJ2-5, with D perhaps matching TRBD1 or TRBD2 (6 bases each). Trimming cost V 0 bases and J 2 bases, with 8 bases left between them. The CDR3 length is 14 residues. The V gene's germline CDR1 is SGDLS and CDR2 YYNGEE. CDR3 bases: TGTGCCAGCAGCGTAGGAGGGGGGCAAGAGACCCAGTACTTC. Its translation is CASSVGGGQETQYF.

The chain employs TRBV6-1 and TRBJ2-1, with D possibly TRBD1 on 5 matching bases. Germline V gene data show CDR1 as MNHNS and CDR2 as SASEGT. V was shortened by 2 bases and J by 7 bases, with 9 bases between the two germline ends. The CDR3 spans 13 residues. CDR3 nucleotides: TGTGCCAGCAGTGAAAGACCAGGGAATGAGCAGTTCTTC. Amino acids: CASSERPGNEQFF.

The rearrangement joins TRBV24-1 to TRBJ2-1; D ambiguous. Germline V gene lookup returns CDR1 KGHDR and CDR2 SFDVKD. The V and J ends lost 3 bases and 8 bases respectively, with 25 bases between them. The CDR3 has 18 amino acids. CDR3: CATSDPPQPFLTRHEQFF. CDR3 sequence (DNA): TGTGCCACCAGTGATCCTCCCCAGCCCTTTCTTACGCGGCATGAGCAGTTCTTC.

The gene calls are TRBV6-1 and TRBJ1-5; no firm D call. The germline V gene encodes CDR1 MNHNS and CDR2 SASEGT. This CDR3 has 13 amino acids. Trimming shortened V by 7 bases and J by 0 bases, and 7 bases separated the two germline ends. CDR3 in amino acids: CASIAFSNQPQHF. CDR3 nucleotide sequence: TGTGCCAGCATCGCCTTTAGCAATCAGCCCCAGCATTTT.

This chain joins TRBV2 and TRBJ2-3; 9 bases are a match to TRBD2. The CDR3 length is 16 residues. Germline assignment: CDR1 SNHLY and CDR2 FYNNEI. V shed 5 bases and J 0 bases; nucleotides not matched to a gene: 6. The CDR3 DNA reads TGTGCCAGCAGTAAGTTTACTAGCGGGAGCACAGATACGCAGTATTTT. Translated: CASSKFTSGSTDTQYF.

This clone was seen more than once but under ten times. J is TRBJ2-7 and V is TRBV6-1, with D perhaps TRBD2 (6 bases). CDR3 length: 14 residues. Per germline, CDR1 MNHNS and CDR2 SASEGT. The ends were cut back, 1 base at V and 6 bases at J, with 13 bases in the middle. Written as DNA, the CDR3 is TGTGCCAGCAGTGAAGAGGCTAGCGTCGGCGAGCAGTACTTC. Residues: CASSEEASVGEQYF.

J is TRBJ2-7 and V is TRBV12-3 or TRBV12-4; 10 bases are shared with TRBD1. V was clipped by 6 bases and J by 6 bases; unmatched bases: 8. The CDR3 runs 14 residues. Here the CDR3 reads CASSLRQGAREQYF. The CDR3 DNA sequence: TGTGCCAGCAGCCTAAGACAGGGGGCGCGCGAGCAGTACTTC.

This clone has only a few counts. The rearrangement joins TRBV2 to TRBJ2-7, with 7 bases aligning to TRBD2. The germline CDR1 and CDR2 sequences are SNHLY and FYNNEI. CDR3 length equals 15 residues. Trimming removed 6 bases from V and 1 base from J; junction bases left unmatched: 9. The CDR3 DNA is TGTGCCAGCAGCTCGGCGCGGGGGTCTTCCTACGAGCAGTACGTC. Amino acids: CASSSARGSSYEQYV.

This clone was recorded a few times. One end of the junction does not line up with germline, which may come from a read error. The chain carries TRBV6-2 or TRBV6-3 and TRBJ2-2; 8 bases are shared with TRBD1. This CDR3 is built from 17 residues. Germline CDR1 reads MNHEY; CDR2 reads SVGEGT. The CDR3 bases are TGCGCCAGCAGCCGGACAGGGTCTTCAAGAAACACCGGGGAGCTGTTTTTT. This translates into CASSRTGSSRNTGELFF.

This clone was picked up a small number of times. This chain joins TRBV6-5 and TRBJ1-2, with D uncertain. Per germline, CDR1 MNHEY and CDR2 SVGAGI. The CDR3 contains 13 residues. V was shortened by 0 bases and J by 4 bases, with 6 bases between the two germline ends. The CDR3 nucleotides are TGTGCCAGCAGTTACTCACAAACCTATGGCTACACCTTC. Amino acid sequence: CASSYSQTYGYTF.

CDR3 sequence (DNA): TGTGCCAGCAGTCCCCTTCATGGGATGGGAAACACCATATATTTT. Translation gives CASSPLHGMGNTIYF. V is TRBV12-3 or TRBV12-4 and J is TRBJ1-3; D ambiguous. CDR3 length: 15 residues. V shed 5 bases and J shed 4 bases, with 15 bases lying between them.

The rearrangement links TRBV6-2 or TRBV6-3 to TRBJ1-1; possible D gene TRBD1, 5 bases. Germline-derived CDR1 and CDR2 are MNHEY and SVGEGT. V lost 7 bases and J 0 bases, leaving 9 bases between the germline ends. The CDR3 runs 13 residues. CDR3 residues: CASTGRMNTEAFF. The CDR3 DNA reads as TGTGCCAGCACGGGACGTATGAACACTGAAGCTTTCTTT.

The chain employs TRBV24-1 and TRBJ1-3; unclear D gene. The germline CDR1 and CDR2 sequences are KGHDR and SFDVKD. The germline V and J ends were trimmed by 4 bases and 0 bases, with 6 bases remaining between them. The CDR3 has 14 amino acids. This CDR3 reads CATSDKSSGNTIYF. The CDR3 region has the DNA TGTGCCACCAGTGACAAGAGCTCTGGAAACACCATATATTTT.

This clone was detected only a few times. J is TRBJ1-3 and V is TRBV5-1, with TRBD1 as a possible D gene (6 bases). This CDR3 is 16 amino acids long. V gave up 4 bases and J gave up 0 bases, with 14 bases separating them. Germline CDR1 is SGHRS and CDR2 is YFSETQ. The CDR3 sequence: CASSPSGGSSGNTIYF. As DNA, the CDR3 is TGCGCCAGCAGCCCCTCCGGGGGCAGCTCTGGAAACACCATATATTTT.

This clone was seen a few times. This chain uses TRBV27 with TRBJ1-3; 7 nucleotides line up with TRBD1. The CDR3 contains 16 residues. V lost 4 bases and J lost 4; bases outside the gene matches: 10. Germline V gene lookup returns CDR1 MNHEY and CDR2 SMNVEV (reference sequence). The CDR3 region has the DNA TGTGCCAGCAGTTCACCCAACAGGGGTACGGGAAACACCATATATTTT. Protein: CASSSPNRGTGNTIYF.

This clone came up a few times. This sequence joins TRBV6-1 and TRBJ1-2, with a possible D match to TRBD1 (6 bases). The CDR3 is made up of 12 amino acids. The germline V gene encodes CDR1 MNHNS and CDR2 SASEGT. Trimming left V 8 bases short and J 5 bases short, with 12 bases between. CDR3 in amino acids: CASRGGGYGYTF. The CDR3 DNA follows: TGTGCCAGCCGTGGGGGCGGGTATGGCTACACCTTC.

This clone was observed a handful of times. The chain couples TRBV12-3 or TRBV12-4 to TRBJ2-7; 7 bases are shared with TRBD1. The CDR3 runs 16 residues. V lost 4 bases to trimming and J lost 2 bases; unmatched junction nucleotides: 11. For the CDR3, the DNA is TGTGCCAGCAGTTCCTCCCCGGGACAGCTCGCCTACGAGCAGTACTTC. This translates into CASSSSPGQLAYEQYF.

The chain carries TRBV7-4 and TRBJ2-2; D not resolved. The germline V gene has CDR1 SGHVT and CDR2 SQSDAQ. The CDR3 has 14 amino acids. Trimming took 9 bases from V and 1 from J, leaving 12 bases between them. CDR3 loop: CASLHIGNTGELFF. CDR3 sequence (DNA): TGTGCCAGTCTCCATATCGGGAACACCGGGGAGCTGTTTTTT.